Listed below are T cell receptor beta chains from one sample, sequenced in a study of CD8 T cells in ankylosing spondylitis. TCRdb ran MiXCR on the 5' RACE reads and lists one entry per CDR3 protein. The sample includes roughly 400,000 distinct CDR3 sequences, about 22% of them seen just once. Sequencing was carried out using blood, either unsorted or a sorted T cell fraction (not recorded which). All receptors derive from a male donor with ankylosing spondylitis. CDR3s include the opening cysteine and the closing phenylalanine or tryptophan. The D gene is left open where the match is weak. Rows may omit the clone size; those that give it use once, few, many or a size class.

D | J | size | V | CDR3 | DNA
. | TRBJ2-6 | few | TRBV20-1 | CSAIQGSGANVLTF | TGCAGTGCAATTCAAGGTTCTGGGGCCAACGTCCTGACTTTC
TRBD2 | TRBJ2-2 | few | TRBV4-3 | CASSQAASGDSNTGELFF | TGCGCCAGCAGCCAAGCGGCTAGCGGAGATTCGAACACCGGGGAGCTGTTTTTT
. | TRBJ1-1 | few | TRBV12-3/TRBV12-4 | CASSSTPGSTEAFF | TGTGCCAGCAGTTCAACACCGGGCAGCACTGAAGCTTTCTTT
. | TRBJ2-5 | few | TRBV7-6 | CASSLHQGGRETQYF | TGTGCCAGCAGCTTACATCAGGGGGGAAGAGAGACCCAGTACTTC
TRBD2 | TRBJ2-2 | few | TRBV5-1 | CASSLSREANTGELFF | TGCGCCAGCAGCTTGTCCCGGGAGGCGAACACCGGGGAGCTGTTTTTT
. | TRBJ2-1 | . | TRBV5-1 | CASSLGTTYNEQFF | TGCGCCAGCAGCTTGGGGACTACGTACAATGAGCAGTTCTTC
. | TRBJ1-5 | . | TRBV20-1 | CSASGHSNQPQHF | TGCAGTGCTAGTGGGCATAGCAATCAGCCCCAGCATTTT
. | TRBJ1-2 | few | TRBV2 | CASTLQDSGYTF | TGTGCCAGCACGCTCCAGGACAGTGGCTACACCTTC
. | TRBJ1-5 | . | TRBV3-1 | CASSQEVLQGGNQPQHF | TGTGCCAGCAGCCAAGAGGTGTTGCAGGGTGGCAATCAGCCCCAGCATTTT
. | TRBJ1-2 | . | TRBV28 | CASSPSTTTNYGYTF | TGTGCCAGCAGTCCATCCACGACCACTAACTATGGCTACACCTTC
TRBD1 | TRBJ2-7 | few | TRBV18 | CASSLRTGPKNEQYF | TGTGCCAGCTCACTACGGACAGGACCGAAGAACGAGCAGTACTTC
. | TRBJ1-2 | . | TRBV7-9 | CASHPWVNYGYTF | TGTGCCAGCCACCCGTGGGTGAACTATGGCTACACCTTC
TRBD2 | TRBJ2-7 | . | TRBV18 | CASSPGLAGGSSYEQYF | TGTGCCAGCTCACCCGGACTAGCGGGAGGATCTTCCTACGAGCAGTACTTC
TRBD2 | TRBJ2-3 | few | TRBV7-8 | CASHRGSTTDTQYF | TGTGCCAGCCACCGCGGGAGTACAACAGATACGCAGTATTTT
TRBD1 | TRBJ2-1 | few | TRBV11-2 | CASSSQGARDNEQFF | TGTGCCAGCAGCTCACAGGGGGCGAGGGACAATGAGCAGTTCTTC
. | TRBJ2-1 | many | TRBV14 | CASSRRRGDSSYNEQFF | TGTGCCAGCAGCCGGAGGAGGGGCGACAGCTCCTACAATGAGCAGTTCTTC
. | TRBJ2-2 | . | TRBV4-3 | CASSQGTGGMYTGELFF | TGCGCCAGCAGCCAAGGGACTGGAGGGATGTACACCGGGGAGCTGTTTTTT
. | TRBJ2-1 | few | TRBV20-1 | CSATSGNNEQFF | TGCAGTGCCACCTCGGGCAACAATGAGCAGTTCTTC
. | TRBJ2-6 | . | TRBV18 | CASSQDGQSSGANVLTF | TGTGCCAGCTCACAAGATGGACAGTCCTCTGGGGCCAACGTCCTGACTTTC
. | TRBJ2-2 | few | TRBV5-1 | CASSPRTDTGELFF | TGCGCCAGCAGCCCCCGGACAGACACCGGGGAGCTGTTTTTT
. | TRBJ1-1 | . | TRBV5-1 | CASSSTLSGTEAFF | TGCGCCAGCAGCAGTACGTTATCGGGCACTGAAGCTTTCTTT
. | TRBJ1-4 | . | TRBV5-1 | CASSSPRRQGTTNEKLFF | TGCGCCAGCAGCTCTCCCCGACGGCAGGGTACAACTAATGAAAAACTGTTTTTT
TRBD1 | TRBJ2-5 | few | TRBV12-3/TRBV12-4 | CASSILWQGALKETQYF | TGTGCCAGCAGTATTCTGTGGCAGGGGGCGCTAAAAGAGACCCAGTACTTC
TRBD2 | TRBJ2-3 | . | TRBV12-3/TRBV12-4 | CASSPFTSGRTDTQYF | TGTGCCAGCAGTCCCTTTACTAGCGGGAGAACAGATACGCAGTATTTT
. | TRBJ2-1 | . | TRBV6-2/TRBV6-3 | CATRRNEQFF | TGTGCCACCAGGCGTAATGAGCAGTTCTTC
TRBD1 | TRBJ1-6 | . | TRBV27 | CASSFFKGGADVNSPLHF | TGTGCCAGCAGTTTTTTCAAAGGGGGCGCCGATGTAAACTCACCCCTCCACTTT
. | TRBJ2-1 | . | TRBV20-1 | CSASPRPNEQFF | TGCAGTGCTAGCCCTCGACCCAATGAGCAGTTCTTC
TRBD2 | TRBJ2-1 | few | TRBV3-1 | CASSQEPQRSGIEQFF | TGTGCCAGCAGCCAAGAACCCCAACGTAGCGGGATAGAGCAGTTCTTC
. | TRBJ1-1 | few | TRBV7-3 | CASSPGNPRMTGTEAFF | TGTGCCAGCAGCCCCGGAAATCCCAGGATGACAGGCACTGAAGCTTTCTTT
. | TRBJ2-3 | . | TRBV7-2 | CASSWTLADTQYF | TGTGCCAGCAGCTGGACACTTGCAGATACGCAGTATTTT
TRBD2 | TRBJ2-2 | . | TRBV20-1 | CSARTGLAPNTGELFF | TGCAGTGCTAGGACCGGACTAGCGCCCAACACCGGGGAGCTGTTTTTT
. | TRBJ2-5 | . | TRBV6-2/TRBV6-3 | CASSYSIGRGQTQYF | TGTGCCAGCAGTTACTCGATCGGCAGGGGTCAGACCCAGTACTTC
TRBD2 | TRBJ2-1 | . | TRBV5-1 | CASSLVRLAGGPGVDNEQFF | TGCGCCAGCAGCCTCGTTCGACTAGCGGGAGGGCCGGGGGTGGACAATGAGCAGTTCTTC
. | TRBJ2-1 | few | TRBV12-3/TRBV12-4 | CASSFGVGEQFF | TGTGCCAGCAGTTTTGGGGTGGGGGAGCAGTTCTTC
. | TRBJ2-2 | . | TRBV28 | CASITQGISGELFF | TGTGCCAGCATAACACAGGGTATCTCCGGGGAGCTGTTTTTT
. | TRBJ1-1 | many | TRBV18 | CASSLGDGEAFF | TGTGCCAGCTCACTGGGGGACGGTGAAGCTTTCTTT
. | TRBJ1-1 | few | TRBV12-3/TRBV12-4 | CASTLAFPQGTEAFF | TGTGCCAGCACCTTAGCATTCCCGCAGGGGACTGAAGCTTTCTTT
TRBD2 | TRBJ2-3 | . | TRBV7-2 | CASSLAIGLAGGTDTQYF | TGTGCCAGCAGCTTAGCCATTGGACTAGCGGGAGGGACAGATACGCAGTATTTT
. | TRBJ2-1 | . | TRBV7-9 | CASSYRRSPDRGNEQFF | TGTGCCAGCAGCTACCGGAGGAGCCCCGACCGGGGCAATGAGCAGTTCTTC
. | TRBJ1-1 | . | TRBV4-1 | CASSQGVTGLTEAFF | TGCGCCAGCAGCCAGGGGGTCACAGGACTTACTGAAGCTTTCTTT
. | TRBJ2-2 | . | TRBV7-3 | CASSPGVGFRTGELFF | TGTGCCAGCAGCCCAGGGGTAGGGTTCCGTACCGGGGAGCTGTTTTTT
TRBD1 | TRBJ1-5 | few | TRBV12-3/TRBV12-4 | CASRGTGRGTQHF | TGTGCCAGCAGGGGGACAGGGAGAGGGACCCAGCATTTT
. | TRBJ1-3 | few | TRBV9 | CASNADVGNTIYF | TGTGCCAGCAATGCGGATGTCGGAAACACCATATATTTT
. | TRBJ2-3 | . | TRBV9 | CASRGASGVADTQYF | TGTGCCAGCAGGGGGGCTAGCGGAGTCGCGGATACGCAGTATTTT
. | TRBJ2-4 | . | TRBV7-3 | CASSPFEGSIQYF | TGTGCCAGCAGCCCTTTTGAGGGCAGCATTCAGTACTTC
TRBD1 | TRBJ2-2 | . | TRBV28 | CASWDRATGELFF | TGTGCCAGCTGGGACAGGGCCACCGGGGAGCTGTTTTTT
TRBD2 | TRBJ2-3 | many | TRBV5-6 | CASSYRAGVSTDTQYF | TGTGCCAGCAGCTATCGAGCGGGGGTGAGCACAGATACGCAGTATTTT
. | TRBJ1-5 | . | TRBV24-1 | CATSDAAQPQHF | TGTGCCACCAGTGATGCAGCTCAGCCCCAGCATTTT
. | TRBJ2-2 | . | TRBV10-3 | CAVGLTQNTGELFF | TGTGCCGTTGGATTGACACAGAACACCGGGGAGCTGTTTTTT
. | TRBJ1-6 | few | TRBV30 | CAWSVGGIEPLHF | TGTGCCTGGAGTGTAGGCGGGATCGAACCCCTCCACTTT
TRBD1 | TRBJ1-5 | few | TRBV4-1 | CASSPTGTVNQPQHF | TGCGCCAGCAGCCCAACCGGGACAGTAAATCAGCCCCAGCATTTT